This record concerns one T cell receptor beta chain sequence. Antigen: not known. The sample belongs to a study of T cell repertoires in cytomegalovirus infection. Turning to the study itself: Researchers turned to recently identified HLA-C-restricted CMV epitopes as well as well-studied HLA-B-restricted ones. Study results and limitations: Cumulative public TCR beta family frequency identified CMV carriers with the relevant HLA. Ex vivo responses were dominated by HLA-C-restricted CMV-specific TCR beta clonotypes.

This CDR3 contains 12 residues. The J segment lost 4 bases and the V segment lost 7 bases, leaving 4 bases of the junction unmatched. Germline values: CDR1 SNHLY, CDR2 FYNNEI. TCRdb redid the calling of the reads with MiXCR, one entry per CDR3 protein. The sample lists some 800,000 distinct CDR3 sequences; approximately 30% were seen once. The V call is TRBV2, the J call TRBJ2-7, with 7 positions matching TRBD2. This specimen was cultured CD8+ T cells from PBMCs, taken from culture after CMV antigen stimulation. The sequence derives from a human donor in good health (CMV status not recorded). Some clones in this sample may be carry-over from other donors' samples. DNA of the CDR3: TGTGCCAGCACCGGGGGGTTATACGAGCAGTACTTC. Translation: CASTGGLYEQYF.